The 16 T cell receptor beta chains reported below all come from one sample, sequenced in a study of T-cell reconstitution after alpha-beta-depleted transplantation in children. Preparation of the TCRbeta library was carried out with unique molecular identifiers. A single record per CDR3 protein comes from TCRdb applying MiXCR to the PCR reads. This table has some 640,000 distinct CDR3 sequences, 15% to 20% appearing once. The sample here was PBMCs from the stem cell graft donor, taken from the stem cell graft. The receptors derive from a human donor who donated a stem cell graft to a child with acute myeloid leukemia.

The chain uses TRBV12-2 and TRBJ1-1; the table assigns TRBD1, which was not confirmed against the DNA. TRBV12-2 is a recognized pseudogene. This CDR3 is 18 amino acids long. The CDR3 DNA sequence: TGTGCAAGTCGCTTAGCCCCAGGACAGGGAAATGTGAACACTGAAGCTTTCTTT. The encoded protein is CASRLAPGQGNVNTEAFF.

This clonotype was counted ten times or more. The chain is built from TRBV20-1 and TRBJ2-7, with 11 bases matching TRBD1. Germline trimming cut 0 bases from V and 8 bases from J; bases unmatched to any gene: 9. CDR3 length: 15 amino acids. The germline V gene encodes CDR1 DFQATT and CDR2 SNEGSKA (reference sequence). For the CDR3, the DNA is TGCAGTGCTAGAGATCCGGGACAGGGGGGTACTCAGCAGTACTTC. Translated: CSARDPGQGGTQQYF.

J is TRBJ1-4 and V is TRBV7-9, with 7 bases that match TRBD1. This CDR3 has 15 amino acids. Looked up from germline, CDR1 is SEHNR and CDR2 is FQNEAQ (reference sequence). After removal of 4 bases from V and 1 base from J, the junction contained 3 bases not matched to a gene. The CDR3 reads CASSSNRGTNEKLFF. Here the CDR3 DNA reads TGTGCCAGCAGCTCTAACAGGGGAACTAATGAAAAACTGTTTTTT.

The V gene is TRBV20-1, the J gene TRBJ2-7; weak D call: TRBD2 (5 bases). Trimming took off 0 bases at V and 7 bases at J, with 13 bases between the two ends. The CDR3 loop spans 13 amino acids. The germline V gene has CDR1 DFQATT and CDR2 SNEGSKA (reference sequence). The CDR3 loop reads CSARDGGSGEQYF. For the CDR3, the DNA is TGCAGTGCTAGAGATGGAGGAAGCGGAGAGCAGTACTTC.

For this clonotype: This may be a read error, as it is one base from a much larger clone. CDR3 amino acids: CASGGEGNTEAFF. CDR3 DNA sequence: TGCGCCAGCGGTGGTGAGGGGAACACTGAAGCTTTCTTT. The chain recombines TRBV10-1 with TRBJ1-1, with D hard to call. The germline CDR1 and CDR2 sequences are WNHNN and SYGVQD (reference sequence). The V end lost 8 bases, the J end lost 1 base, and 11 bases lay between the germline ends. This CDR3 is 13 amino acids long.

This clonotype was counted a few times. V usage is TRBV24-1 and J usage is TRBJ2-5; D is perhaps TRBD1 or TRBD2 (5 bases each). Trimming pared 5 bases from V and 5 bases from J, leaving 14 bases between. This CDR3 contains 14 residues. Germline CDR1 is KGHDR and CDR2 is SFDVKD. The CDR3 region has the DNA TGTGCCACCAGTGGATTTGGGGGAACGGAGACCCAGTACTTC. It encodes CATSGFGGTETQYF.

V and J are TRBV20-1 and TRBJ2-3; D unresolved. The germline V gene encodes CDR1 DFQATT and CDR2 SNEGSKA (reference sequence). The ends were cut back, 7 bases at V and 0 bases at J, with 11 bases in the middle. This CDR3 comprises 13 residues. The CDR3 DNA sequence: TGCAGTGTTAGGATGGTCAGCACAGATACGCAGTATTTT. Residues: CSVRMVSTDTQYF.

CDR3 region: CASSESGRPDMNTEAFF. DNA of the CDR3: TGCGCCAGCAGTGAGTCGGGGCGGCCTGACATGAACACTGAAGCTTTCTTT. This chain connects TRBV10-1 to TRBJ1-1, with D tentatively TRBD1 (5 bases). Germline V lookup: CDR1 WNHNN, CDR2 SYGVQD (reference sequence). This CDR3 spans 17 amino acids. Between the trimmed V and J ends, which lost 0 bases and 0 bases, there was a span of 14 bases.

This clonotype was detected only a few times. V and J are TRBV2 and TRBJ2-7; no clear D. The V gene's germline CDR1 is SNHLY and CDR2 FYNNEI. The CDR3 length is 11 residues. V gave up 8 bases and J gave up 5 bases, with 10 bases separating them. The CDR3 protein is CASQDGDEQYV. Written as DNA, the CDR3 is TGTGCCAGCCAGGACGGTGACGAGCAGTACGTC.

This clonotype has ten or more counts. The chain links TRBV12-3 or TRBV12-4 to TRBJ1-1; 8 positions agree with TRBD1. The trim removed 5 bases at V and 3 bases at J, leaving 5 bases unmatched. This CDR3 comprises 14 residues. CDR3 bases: TGTGCCAGCAGTCCTCAGGGGGCGTACACTGAAGCTTTCTTT. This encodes CASSPQGAYTEAFF.

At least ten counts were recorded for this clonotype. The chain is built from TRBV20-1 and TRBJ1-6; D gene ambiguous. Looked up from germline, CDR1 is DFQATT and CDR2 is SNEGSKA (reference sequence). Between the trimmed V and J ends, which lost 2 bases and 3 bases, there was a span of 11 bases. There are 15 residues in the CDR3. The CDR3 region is CSARPPGNYNSPLHF. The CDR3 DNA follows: TGCAGTGCTAGACCGCCGGGTAACTATAATTCACCCCTCCACTTT.

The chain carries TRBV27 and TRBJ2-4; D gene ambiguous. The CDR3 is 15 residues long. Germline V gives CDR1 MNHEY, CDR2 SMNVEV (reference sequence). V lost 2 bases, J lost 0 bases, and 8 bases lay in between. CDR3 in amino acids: CASSLRAIAKNIQYF. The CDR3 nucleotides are TGTGCCAGCAGTTTAAGGGCGATAGCCAAAAACATTCAGTACTTC.

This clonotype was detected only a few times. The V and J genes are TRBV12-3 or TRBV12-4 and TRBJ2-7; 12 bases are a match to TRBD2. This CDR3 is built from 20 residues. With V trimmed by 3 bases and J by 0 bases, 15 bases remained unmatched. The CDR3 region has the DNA TGTGCCAGCAGTTTTATTGTCCCGGGACTAGCGGGTCCCAGCTCCTACGAGCAGTACTTC. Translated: CASSFIVPGLAGPSSYEQYF.

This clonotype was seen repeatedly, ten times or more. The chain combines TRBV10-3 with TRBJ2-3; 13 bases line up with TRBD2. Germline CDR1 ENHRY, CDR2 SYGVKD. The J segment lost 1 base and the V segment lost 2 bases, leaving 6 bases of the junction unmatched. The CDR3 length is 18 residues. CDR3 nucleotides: TGTGCCATCAGTGAGCCGCTGGGACTAGCGGGGCGCACAGATACGCAGTATTTT. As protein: CAISEPLGLAGRTDTQYF.

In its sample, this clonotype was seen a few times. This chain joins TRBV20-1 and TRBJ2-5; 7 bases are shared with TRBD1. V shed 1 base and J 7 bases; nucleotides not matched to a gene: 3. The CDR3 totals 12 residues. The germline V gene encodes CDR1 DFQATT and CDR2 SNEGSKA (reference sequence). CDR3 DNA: TGCAGTGCTAGAGGAGGGGGCAGGACCCAGTACTTC. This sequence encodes CSARGGGRTQYF.

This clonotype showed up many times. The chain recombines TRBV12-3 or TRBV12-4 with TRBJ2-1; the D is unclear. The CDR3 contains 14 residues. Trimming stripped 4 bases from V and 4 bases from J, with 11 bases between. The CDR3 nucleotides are TGTGCCAGCAGTTACCGCCACCCTTACAATGAGCAGTTCTTC. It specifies CASSYRHPYNEQFF.